A selection of T cell receptor beta chains follows, all from one sample in a study of tumor and adjacent non-tumor tissue in lung cancer. TCRdb re-analysed the multiplex PCR reads in MiXCR, keeping a single row per CDR3 protein. The table includes around 100,000 distinct CDR3 sequences, less than 75% detected once. Specimen: distant non-tumor lung tissue. Source of these receptors: a man aged 25-40 years with non-small cell lung cancer. CDR3s include the opening cysteine and the closing phenylalanine or tryptophan. Fields, in order: clone size, D gene, J gene, V gene, CDR3 DNA, CDR3 protein. D genes are given only for firm matches. Expanded clones are given a class, and other clones once, few, many or no size at all.

clone size: NA
D gene: NA
J gene: TRBJ1-2
V gene: TRBV6-5
CDR3 DNA: TGTGCCAGCAGTCGGGCACTCGCGCGAGGCTACACCTTC
CDR3 protein: CASSRALARGYTF

clone size: NA
D gene: NA
J gene: TRBJ2-5
V gene: TRBV20-1
CDR3 DNA: TGTAGTGTTAGAGATCCGCGGGGGCCCCCCGGGGCCCAGTACTTC
CDR3 protein: CSVRDPRGPPGAQYF

clone size: NA
D gene: TRBD2
J gene: TRBJ2-1
V gene: TRBV11-2
CDR3 DNA: TGTGCCAGCAGCATTATTGCGGGAGGGAATAATGAGCAATTATTC
CDR3 protein: CASSIIAGGNNEQLF

clone size: NA
D gene: NA
J gene: TRBJ1-1
V gene: TRBV29-1
CDR3 DNA: TGCAGCGTTGAAAGGAGGGGCGGTAACGGGGCACAGAGAGAAGAAGCTGGAGCTTTCTTT
CDR3 protein: CSVERRGGNGAQREEAGAFF

clone size: few
D gene: NA
J gene: TRBJ2-3
V gene: TRBV7-9
CDR3 DNA: TGTGCCAGCAGCTTAGTGGTCGCGGACCTAAGCACAGATACGCAGTATTTT
CDR3 protein: CASSLVVADLSTDTQYF

clone size: once
D gene: NA
J gene: TRBJ2-1
V gene: TRBV24-1
CDR3 DNA: TGTGCCACCAGTGATTTTGGACAGAGGGGAAATGAGCAGTTCTTC
CDR3 protein: CATSDFGQRGNEQFF

clone size: once
D gene: NA
J gene: TRBJ2-7
V gene: TRBV7-2
CDR3 DNA: TGTGCCAGCACTAGCTGGGGGATCTCCTACGAGCAGTACTTC
CDR3 protein: CASTSWGISYEQYF

clone size: NA
D gene: NA
J gene: TRBJ2-7
V gene: TRBV11-3
CDR3 DNA: TGTGCCAGCAGCCGTACAGGGGACTGCGAGCAATACTTC
CDR3 protein: CASSRTGDCEQYF

clone size: many
D gene: TRBD2
J gene: TRBJ2-5
V gene: TRBV6-1
CDR3 DNA: TGTGCCAGCAGGAGACTAGCGGGGGTAGAGACCCAGTACTTC
CDR3 protein: CASRRLAGVETQYF

clone size: NA
D gene: NA
J gene: TRBJ2-7
V gene: TRBV20-1
CDR3 DNA: TGCAGAGCTAGCTGGGCAGCCTCCTACGAGCAGTACTTC
CDR3 protein: CRASWAASYEQYF

clone size: NA
D gene: NA
J gene: TRBJ1-2
V gene: TRBV4-1
CDR3 DNA: TGCGCCAGCAACCAAGGAGCGGGGACGAGCTATGGCTACACCTTC
CDR3 protein: CASNQGAGTSYGYTF

clone size: NA
D gene: TRBD2
J gene: TRBJ2-1
V gene: TRBV6-2/TRBV6-3
CDR3 DNA: TGTGTCAGCAACCTGGGACTAGTATACAATGAGCAGTTCTTC
CDR3 protein: CVSNLGLVYNEQFF

clone size: NA
D gene: NA
J gene: TRBJ2-3
V gene: TRBV7-2
CDR3 DNA: TGTGCCAGCAGCTTAATGTTCTCCACAGATACGCAGTATTTT
CDR3 protein: CASSLMFSTDTQYF

clone size: medium-sized
D gene: NA
J gene: TRBJ2-2
V gene: TRBV11-3
CDR3 DNA: TGTGCCAGCAGTTTGAAGGGGTACACCGGGGAGCTGTTTTTT
CDR3 protein: CASSLKGYTGELFF

clone size: many
D gene: NA
J gene: TRBJ1-2
V gene: TRBV11-2
CDR3 DNA: TGTGCCAGCAGCTTATGGAAAGGGAGGAGTAACACCTTC
CDR3 protein: CASSLWKGRSNTF

clone size: NA
D gene: NA
J gene: TRBJ1-2
V gene: TRBV11-2
CDR3 DNA: TGTGCCAGCAGCCCCCCCCACAGGGCCCCTCTCCTTGGCTGCACCTTC
CDR3 protein: CASSPPHRAPLLGCTF

clone size: once
D gene: NA
J gene: TRBJ1-5
V gene: TRBV6-5
CDR3 DNA: TGTGCCAGCGGTTCCCGGCCAGGGGCCCAGCAGCCCCAGCATTTT
CDR3 protein: CASGSRPGAQQPQHF

clone size: NA
D gene: TRBD1
J gene: TRBJ1-6
V gene: TRBV6-5
CDR3 DNA: TGTGCCAGCACTTACATGACAGGGGATGATTCACCCCTCCACTTT
CDR3 protein: CASTYMTGDDSPLHF

clone size: few
D gene: NA
J gene: TRBJ2-3
V gene: TRBV14
CDR3 DNA: TGTGCCAGCAGCCCAAACCCAGATACGCAGTATTTT
CDR3 protein: CASSPNPDTQYF

clone size: NA
D gene: NA
J gene: TRBJ1-6
V gene: TRBV10-3
CDR3 DNA: TGTGCCATCACCCCGGACATCTCCTATAATTCACCCCACCACTTC
CDR3 protein: CAITPDISYNSPHHF

clone size: many
D gene: NA
J gene: TRBJ2-2
V gene: TRBV29-1
CDR3 DNA: TGCAGCGTTGAGGAGCGCGCCGGGGAGCTGTTTTTT
CDR3 protein: CSVEERAGELFF

clone size: NA
D gene: TRBD2
J gene: TRBJ2-1
V gene: TRBV30
CDR3 DNA: TGTGCCTGGAACCCACCGGGACTAGCAGTTGAGCAGTTCTTC
CDR3 protein: CAWNPPGLAVEQFF

clone size: NA
D gene: NA
J gene: TRBJ1-1
V gene: TRBV5-1
CDR3 DNA: TGCGCCAGCAGCTTGGCTGGGGACACTGAAGCTTTCTTC
CDR3 protein: CASSLAGDTEAFF